Reported below is one TCR beta chain. What it binds is unknown. This specimen comes from a study of T cell repertoires in cytomegalovirus infection. MiXCR was run by TCRdb on the reads, yielding one entry per CDR3 protein. The profile shows about 890,000 distinct CDR3 sequences, less than 40% of them singletons. Findings of the study overall: Summed frequency of public TCR beta families distinguished CMV carriers with the relevant HLA.

This sequence was found in a human donor in good health (CMV status not recorded). Some clones in this sample may be carry-over from other donors' samples. This specimen was cultured CD8+ T cells from PBMCs, taken from culture after CMV antigen stimulation.

CDR3 nucleotide sequence: TGCGCCAGCAGCCAAGGGGGGCAGATCTCCTACAATGAGCAGTTCTTC. This encodes CASSQGGQISYNEQFF. The V gene is TRBV4-1, the J gene TRBJ2-1; tentatively, D is TRBD1 (6 bases). This CDR3 region has 16 residues. Per the germline V gene, CDR1 is MGHRA and CDR2 is YSYEKL. V shed 1 base and J shed 0 bases, with 10 bases lying between them.